These 22 T cell receptor beta chains share one sample of origin, sequenced in a study of T cell responses to AZD1222 COVID-19 vaccine. The protocol was immunoSEQ multiplex PCR, while the TCRdb copy is restricted to in-frame clones and leaves out a portion. The sample lists fewer than 120,000 clones; roughly nine tenths were seen once. The sample here was peripheral blood, taken on day 0 of AZD1222 vaccination. These receptors originate from an adult in good health.

The chain couples TRBV5-4 to TRBJ2-5; possibly TRBD1 for D (5 bases). The ends were cut back, 5 bases at V and 2 bases at J, with 10 bases in the middle. The CDR3 consists of 13 residues. Germline V gives CDR1 SGHNT, CDR2 YYREEE (reference sequence). The CDR3 bases are TGTGCCAGCAGTTCCACAGGTCAAGAGACCCAGTACTTC. It codes for CASSSTGQETQYF.

The rearrangement joins TRBV6-6 to TRBJ1-5; D possibly corresponds to TRBD1 (6 bases). The CDR3 consists of 14 residues. Trimming shortened V by 5 bases and J by 7 bases, and 15 bases separated the two germline ends. The germline V gene encodes CDR1 MNHNY and CDR2 SVGAGI (reference sequence). The CDR3 coding sequence is TGTGCCAGCAGTGCTTCGGGGGCAGAACAGCCCCAGCATTTT. Its translation: CASSASGAEQPQHF.

This chain uses TRBV9 with TRBJ1-6; D is uncertain. Germline V gene lookup returns CDR1 SGDLS and CDR2 YYNGEE. Between the trimmed V and J ends, which lost 0 bases and 8 bases, there was a span of 6 bases. This CDR3 comprises 13 residues. The CDR3 DNA sequence: TGTGCCAGCAGCGTAGACGAAGATTCACCCCTCCACTTT. Amino acid sequence: CASSVDEDSPLHF. Full variable domain (rest looked up from reference TRBV9 and TRBJ1-6): DSGVTQTPKHLITATGQRVTLRCSPRSGDLSVYWYQQSLDQGLQFLIQYYNGEERAKGNILERFSAQQFPDLHSELNLSSLELGDSALYFCASSVDEDSPLHFGNGTRLTVT.

The V and J genes are TRBV5-1 and TRBJ1-6; the D gene is possibly TRBD1 (5 bases). V gave up 4 bases and J gave up 8 bases, with 16 bases separating them. Germline V gives CDR1 SGHRS, CDR2 YFSETQ. The CDR3 sequence is 15 residues long. The CDR3 protein is CASSNRGGGDSPLHF. The CDR3 DNA is TGCGCCAGCAGCAACCGGGGCGGCGGTGATTCACCCCTCCACTTT.

The rearrangement links TRBV12-2 to TRBJ1-1; TRBD1, the table's D call, lacks a check against the DNA. TRBV12-2 counts as a pseudogene. CDR3 length: 16 residues. As DNA, the CDR3 is TGTGCAAGTCGCTTAGCCGCCCCCACCCCAGGGTCTGAAGCTTTCTTT. Amino acid sequence: CASRLAAPTPGSEAFF.

The chain uses TRBV18 and TRBJ2-5; maybe TRBD1 (7 bases). Per the germline V gene, CDR1 is KGHSH and CDR2 is LQKENI. The V end lost 1 base, the J end lost 1 base, and 10 bases lay between the germline ends. The CDR3 has 15 residues. This CDR3 reads CASSPRQGLQETQYF. DNA of the CDR3: TGTGCCAGCTCACCACGACAGGGACTCCAAGAGACCCAGTACTTC.

The chain carries TRBV30 and TRBJ2-1; TRBD2 matches at 16 bases. V shed 3 bases, J shed 9 bases, and the junction held 11 bases outside the gene matches. CDR1 is GTSNPN and CDR2 is SVGIG in the germline V gene (reference sequence). The CDR3 is made up of 17 amino acids. CDR3 sequence (DNA): TGTGCCTGGAGCCCGTACGTGGGACTAGCGGGGGGGCGTGAGCAGTTCTTC. This translates into CAWSPYVGLAGGREQFF.

The gene calls are TRBV14 and TRBJ1-1, with D unclear. This CDR3 is 12 amino acids long. With 0 bases removed from V and 7 bases from J, the gap between germline ends came to 6 bases. The germline V gene encodes CDR1 SGHDN and CDR2 FVKESK. In DNA, the CDR3 is TGTGCCAGCAGCCAAGATCGGCGTGAAGCTTTCTTT. It encodes CASSQDRREAFF.

This chain connects TRBV28 to TRBJ1-2; D not certain. Deletions cut 4 bases from V and 0 bases from J, with 6 bases between. Germline loops: CDR1 MDHEN, CDR2 SYDVKM. The CDR3 spans 13 residues. This CDR3 is CASSSPANYGYTF. In nucleotides, the CDR3 is TGTGCCAGCAGTTCCCCTGCTAACTATGGCTACACCTTC.

This chain links TRBV5-6 with TRBJ2-1; 8 bases align to TRBD2. After removal of 0 bases from V and 10 bases from J, the junction contained 9 bases not matched to a gene. Germline V gene sequence: CDR1 SGHDT, CDR2 YYEEEE. There are 15 residues in the CDR3. The CDR3 DNA sequence: TGTGCCAGCAGCTTGGTAAGCGGGAGTCGGGGAGAGCAGTTCTTC. Translating it yields CASSLVSGSRGEQFF.

As concerns this clone: A junction end diverges from the germline sequence, so it may reflect a read error. V usage is TRBV7-3 and J usage is TRBJ2-7, with D maybe TRBD1 (6 bases). The CDR3 contains 13 residues. Germline assignment: CDR1 SGHTA and CDR2 FQGTGA. The chain's CDR3 is CASSLVPGQTAAF. The CDR3 region has the DNA TGTGCCAGCAGCTTAGTTCCGGGACAAACAGCCGCCTTC.

The J gene is TRBJ1-1, the V gene TRBV29-1; the match to TRBD1 covers 7 bases. CDR3 size: 12 residues. Germline CDR1 is SQVTM and CDR2 is ANQGSEA. The trim removed 7 bases at V and 2 bases at J, leaving 4 bases unmatched. CDR3 residues: CSGGTVNTEAFF. CDR3 bases: TGCAGCGGGGGGACAGTCAACACTGAAGCTTTCTTT.

As regards this clone: Other DNA sequences of this sample code for an identical CDR3. The chain joins TRBV28 to TRBJ2-7, with TRBD2 matching over 7 bases. Unmatched junction bases numbered 2, after V lost 3 bases and J lost 0 bases. Germline CDR1 and CDR2: MDHEN and SYDVKM. There are 14 residues in the CDR3. Here the CDR3 DNA reads TGTGCCAGCAGTTTCGGGGGGAGCTCCTACGAGCAGTACTTC. This sequence encodes CASSFGGSSYEQYF.

This chain joins TRBV5-1 and TRBJ2-5; the match to TRBD1 covers 10 bases. Looked up from germline, CDR1 is SGHRS and CDR2 is YFSETQ. Trimming cost V 4 bases and J 3 bases; bases outside gene matches: 3. This CDR3 is 14 amino acids long. In DNA, the CDR3 is TGCGCCAGCAGCCGGGGACAGGGGAAAGAGACCCAGTACTTC. Translation: CASSRGQGKETQYF.

The chain is built from TRBV6-2 or TRBV6-3 and TRBJ2-3, with unresolved D. V lost 5 bases to trimming and J lost 0 bases, with 15 bases between them. The length of the CDR3 is 16 residues. The germline V gene has CDR1 MNHEY and CDR2 SVGEGT. The CDR3 region is CASSRFVASSTDTQYF. DNA of the CDR3: TGTGCCAGCAGTAGGTTTGTGGCCTCTAGCACAGATACGCAGTATTTT.

The rearrangement joins TRBV29-1 to TRBJ1-1; D is uncertain. This CDR3 is built from 12 residues. Germline lookup yields CDR1 SQVTM and CDR2 ANQGSEA. The V and J ends lost 4 bases and 1 base respectively, with 7 bases between them. The CDR3, as DNA: TGCAGCGTTGCGTCAACGAACACTGAAGCTTTCTTT. Translating it yields CSVASTNTEAFF.

This chain's CDR3 is CASSLKTHRGDGYTF. CDR3 DNA sequence: TGTGCCAGCAGTCTGAAGACCCACAGGGGTGATGGCTACACCTTC. The chain joins TRBV28 to TRBJ1-2, with TRBD1 matching over 7 bases. The V gene end was trimmed by 5 bases and the J gene end by 6 bases; junction bases not matched to a gene: 12. CDR1 and CDR2 (germline): MDHEN, SYDVKM. The CDR3 totals 15 residues.

The chain has TRBV5-1 and TRBJ1-6; weak D call: TRBD1 (5 bases). The CDR3 is 15 residues long. Germline V gene sequence: CDR1 SGHRS, CDR2 YFSETQ. Trimming cost V 6 bases and J 10 bases, with 20 bases left between them. Written as DNA, the CDR3 is TGCGCCAGCACCTCCTCGGGTGAGGGGCACTCACCCCTCCACTTT. Translated: CASTSSGEGHSPLHF.

This chain joins TRBV7-9 and TRBJ1-1; unclear D gene. Trimming removed 5 bases at V and 5 bases at J, with 18 bases between. The CDR3 consists of 15 residues. CDR1 and CDR2 from the germline V gene are SEHNR and FQNEAQ (reference sequence). CDR3 in amino acids: CASSPRRGGQTEAFF. The CDR3 DNA reads as TGTGCCAGCAGCCCCCGTCGGGGAGGGCAGACTGAAGCTTTCTTT.

The rearrangement joins TRBV19 to TRBJ2-2; 10 nucleotides match TRBD1. The CDR3 sequence is 15 residues long. The J segment lost 4 bases and the V segment lost 7 bases, leaving 6 bases of the junction unmatched. Per the germline V gene, CDR1 is LNHDA and CDR2 is SQIVND (reference sequence). For the CDR3, the DNA is TGTGCCAGTAATGGGTGGACAGGGGGCACCGGGGAGCTGTTTTTT. This sequence encodes CASNGWTGGTGELFF.

The J gene is TRBJ2-1, the V gene TRBV6-4; D is uncertain. Trimming took 4 bases from V and 6 from J, leaving 13 bases between them. Germline V gene data show CDR1 as MRHNA and CDR2 as SNTAGT. The CDR3 spans 14 residues. The CDR3 nucleotides read TGTGCCAGCAGTGTCTCGGGTACCTCCAATGAGCAGTTCTTC. The encoded protein is CASSVSGTSNEQFF.

The genes are TRBV11-2 and TRBJ2-1; no definite D call. V shed 1 base and J shed 10 bases, with 8 bases lying between them. Germline V gene lookup returns CDR1 SGHAT and CDR2 FQNNGV. This CDR3 is 12 amino acids long. CDR3 amino acids: CASSLAPGEQFF. The CDR3 coding sequence is TGTGCCAGCAGCTTAGCCCCGGGCGAGCAGTTCTTC.